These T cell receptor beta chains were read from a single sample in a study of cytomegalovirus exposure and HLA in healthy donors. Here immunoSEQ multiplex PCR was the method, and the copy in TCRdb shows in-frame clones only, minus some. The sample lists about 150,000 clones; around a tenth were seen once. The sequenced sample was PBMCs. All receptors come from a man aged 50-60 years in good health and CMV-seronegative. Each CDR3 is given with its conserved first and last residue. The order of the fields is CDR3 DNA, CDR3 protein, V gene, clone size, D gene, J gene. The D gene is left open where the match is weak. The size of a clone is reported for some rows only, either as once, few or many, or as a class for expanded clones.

CDR3 DNA: TGTGCCAGCAGCTTAGGCAGGGGAAGATACAATGAGCAGTTCTTC; CDR3 protein: CASSLGRGRYNEQFF; V gene: TRBV11-2; clone size: few; D gene: NA; J gene: TRBJ2-1
CDR3 DNA: TGTGCCAGCAGCTTGGATAGCGGGGGGTACAATGAGCAGTTCTTC; CDR3 protein: CASSLDSGGYNEQFF; V gene: TRBV5-4; clone size: few; D gene: TRBD2; J gene: TRBJ2-1
CDR3 DNA: TGTGCCTGGAGTGTACAGACAGGGAACGAGCAGTACTTC; CDR3 protein: CAWSVQTGNEQYF; V gene: TRBV30; clone size: few; D gene: TRBD1; J gene: TRBJ2-7
CDR3 DNA: TGTGCCAGCGGCGGGACTTCGTCTGGGTACTATGGCTACACCTTC; CDR3 protein: CASGGTSSGYYGYTF; V gene: TRBV6-5; clone size: NA; D gene: NA; J gene: TRBJ1-2
CDR3 DNA: TGCGCCAGCAGCCAAGTCGGTAGCAATCAGCCCCAGCATTTT; CDR3 protein: CASSQVGSNQPQHF; V gene: TRBV4-1; clone size: few; D gene: NA; J gene: TRBJ1-5
CDR3 DNA: TGTGCCAGCAGACAGACGGGGACTGGGTACTACGAGCAGTACTTC; CDR3 protein: CASRQTGTGYYEQYF; V gene: TRBV27; clone size: few; D gene: NA; J gene: TRBJ2-7
CDR3 DNA: TGTGCCAGCAGTTTAATTTTTGGGACAGGGAATCAGCCCCAGCATTTT; CDR3 protein: CASSLIFGTGNQPQHF; V gene: TRBV27; clone size: NA; D gene: TRBD1; J gene: TRBJ1-5
CDR3 DNA: TGTGCCAGCAGCTTATCCAGGTATGGGAATCAGCCCCAGCATTTT; CDR3 protein: CASSLSRYGNQPQHF; V gene: TRBV7-3; clone size: few; D gene: NA; J gene: TRBJ1-5
CDR3 DNA: TGTGCCAGTGCCCTCCGAGCCCGGTGGGAAAAACTGTTTTTT; CDR3 protein: CASALRARWEKLFF; V gene: TRBV18; clone size: few; D gene: NA; J gene: TRBJ1-4
CDR3 DNA: TGTGCCAGCAGCCGGGGTAGCGGCCTGCGCGAGCAGTACTTC; CDR3 protein: CASSRGSGLREQYF; V gene: TRBV7-8; clone size: few; D gene: NA; J gene: TRBJ2-7
CDR3 DNA: TGTGCCACCTGGGGGGGTCTGGACACCGGGGAGCTGTTTTTT; CDR3 protein: CATWGGLDTGELFF; V gene: TRBV19; clone size: few; D gene: TRBD2; J gene: TRBJ2-2
CDR3 DNA: TGTGCCAGCAGCGCGGACAGGGGGCACTACGAGCAGTACTTC; CDR3 protein: CASSADRGHYEQYF; V gene: TRBV7-9; clone size: few; D gene: TRBD1; J gene: TRBJ2-7
CDR3 DNA: TGTGCCAGCAGCCCTGAAAGGCCAGGGATCAAGGGCGAAAAACTGTTTTTT; CDR3 protein: CASSPERPGIKGEKLFF; V gene: TRBV7-9; clone size: NA; D gene: NA; J gene: TRBJ1-4
CDR3 DNA: TGTGCCAGCAGCTTACCAGGGGGTTCCTCCTACGAGCAGTACTTC; CDR3 protein: CASSLPGGSSYEQYF; V gene: TRBV11-2; clone size: NA; D gene: TRBD1; J gene: TRBJ2-7
CDR3 DNA: TGTGCCAGCAGCCGGACAGGTAATCAGCCCCAGCATTTT; CDR3 protein: CASSRTGNQPQHF; V gene: TRBV27; clone size: few; D gene: TRBD1; J gene: TRBJ1-5
CDR3 DNA: TGTGCCAGCAGCTTGGCCGGGTACTCCTACGAGCAGTACTTC; CDR3 protein: CASSLAGYSYEQYF; V gene: TRBV5-6; clone size: NA; D gene: NA; J gene: TRBJ2-7
CDR3 DNA: TGTGCCAGCAGTATTCAGGGGACCTCCTACGAGCAGTACTTC; CDR3 protein: CASSIQGTSYEQYF; V gene: TRBV2; clone size: few; D gene: NA; J gene: TRBJ2-7
CDR3 DNA: TGCGCCAGCAGCTCAAGGACTAGCGGGCCACCCTACAATGAGCAGTTCTTC; CDR3 protein: CASSSRTSGPPYNEQFF; V gene: TRBV5-1; clone size: few; D gene: TRBD2; J gene: TRBJ2-1
CDR3 DNA: TGTGCCAGCAGTACCGGGACTAGCGTGTCAAAAGAGACCCAGTACTTC; CDR3 protein: CASSTGTSVSKETQYF; V gene: TRBV6-6; clone size: NA; D gene: TRBD2; J gene: TRBJ2-5
CDR3 DNA: TGTGCCAGCTCAGCCCCGGGTTTTACGGCAGATACGCAGTATTTT; CDR3 protein: CASSAPGFTADTQYF; V gene: TRBV18; clone size: NA; D gene: NA; J gene: TRBJ2-3
CDR3 DNA: TGTGCCAGCATGCGGGTCCCAACCCTTGCTTTCTTT; CDR3 protein: CASMRVPTLAFF; V gene: TRBV6-5; clone size: NA; D gene: NA; J gene: TRBJ1-1
CDR3 DNA: TGTGCCAGCAGCACGACCCGGGGGGAGAATGAAAAACTGTTTTTT; CDR3 protein: CASSTTRGENEKLFF; V gene: TRBV2; clone size: few; D gene: NA; J gene: TRBJ1-4
CDR3 DNA: TGTGCCAGCAGCCTAGCGGAGGGCGGCAGGGGTCTGTATGGCTACACCTTC; CDR3 protein: CASSLAEGGRGLYGYTF; V gene: TRBV28; clone size: NA; D gene: NA; J gene: TRBJ1-2
CDR3 DNA: TGTGCCAGCTCACCGGGACAGGGGGCGGGTGCTTTCTTT; CDR3 protein: CASSPGQGAGAFF; V gene: TRBV18; clone size: NA; D gene: TRBD1; J gene: TRBJ1-1
CDR3 DNA: TGTGCCAGCAGGCCCCCCGGGGGACGGGAGACCCAGTACTTC; CDR3 protein: CASRPPGGRETQYF; V gene: TRBV28; clone size: few; D gene: NA; J gene: TRBJ2-5
CDR3 DNA: TGTGCCAGTAGTCTCAGGGATAGCTCCTACGAGCAGTACTTC; CDR3 protein: CASSLRDSSYEQYF; V gene: TRBV19; clone size: few; D gene: NA; J gene: TRBJ2-7
CDR3 DNA: TGTGCCAGCAGCAATCGGGGACAGGGTGGGTCTGAAGCTTTCTTT; CDR3 protein: CASSNRGQGGSEAFF; V gene: TRBV7-8; clone size: few; D gene: TRBD1; J gene: TRBJ1-1
CDR3 DNA: TGTGCTGTGGGGCCGCGGTCGGAGGAGACCCAGTACTTC; CDR3 protein: CAVGPRSEETQYF; V gene: TRBV30; clone size: NA; D gene: NA; J gene: TRBJ2-5
CDR3 DNA: TGTGCCAGCAGCTTAGATTTACAGGGGGCGTTGGGCTACACCTTC; CDR3 protein: CASSLDLQGALGYTF; V gene: TRBV7-9; clone size: NA; D gene: TRBD1; J gene: TRBJ1-2
CDR3 DNA: TGTGCCAGCAGCTTATTAAGGGGGCCAGGGCCCTACGAGCAGTACTTC; CDR3 protein: CASSLLRGPGPYEQYF; V gene: TRBV11-2; clone size: NA; D gene: TRBD1; J gene: TRBJ2-7
CDR3 DNA: TGTGCCAGCAGTGAAGGTCTGGCAGGGGGAGCCTACGAGCAGTACTTC; CDR3 protein: CASSEGLAGGAYEQYF; V gene: TRBV6-1; clone size: few; D gene: TRBD1; J gene: TRBJ2-7
CDR3 DNA: TGTGCCTGGAGTGTACAGGGGAGCTATGGCTACACCTTC; CDR3 protein: CAWSVQGSYGYTF; V gene: TRBV30; clone size: few; D gene: TRBD1; J gene: TRBJ1-2
CDR3 DNA: TGTGCCAGCAGAGCCGGACAGGGAGGTATTGGCTACACCTTC; CDR3 protein: CASRAGQGGIGYTF; V gene: TRBV28; clone size: NA; D gene: TRBD1; J gene: TRBJ1-2
CDR3 DNA: TGCGCCAGCAGCCAGGTCGACAATAGCAATCAGCCCCAGCATTTT; CDR3 protein: CASSQVDNSNQPQHF; V gene: TRBV4-1; clone size: NA; D gene: NA; J gene: TRBJ1-5
CDR3 DNA: TGTGCCAGCAGCTTGGTGGGAGGAAACTATGGCTACACCTTC; CDR3 protein: CASSLVGGNYGYTF; V gene: TRBV5-8; clone size: NA; D gene: NA; J gene: TRBJ1-2
CDR3 DNA: TGTGCCAGCAGATCTACAGGGGGAGGTGGGCAGCCCCAGCATTTT; CDR3 protein: CASRSTGGGGQPQHF; V gene: TRBV6-5; clone size: few; D gene: TRBD1; J gene: TRBJ1-5
CDR3 DNA: TGTGCCAGCAGTGAAGGAGCGGGAGGAGGGGCAGATACGCAGTATTTT; CDR3 protein: CASSEGAGGGADTQYF; V gene: TRBV6-1; clone size: NA; D gene: TRBD2; J gene: TRBJ2-3
CDR3 DNA: TGTGCCAGCAGCTCCTACCTCAGGGACTACGAGCAGTACTTC; CDR3 protein: CASSSYLRDYEQYF; V gene: TRBV7-2; clone size: NA; D gene: NA; J gene: TRBJ2-7
CDR3 DNA: TGTGCCAGCAGTTCAGGGGGGTATCGGTTCGCGGCCCAGCATTTT; CDR3 protein: CASSSGGYRFAAQHF; V gene: TRBV28; clone size: NA; D gene: TRBD1; J gene: TRBJ1-5
CDR3 DNA: TGTGCCAGTACGCGGGGGGGCGCCGACTATGGCTACACCTTC; CDR3 protein: CASTRGGADYGYTF; V gene: TRBV6-5; clone size: NA; D gene: NA; J gene: TRBJ1-2
CDR3 DNA: TGTGCCAGCAGCTGGGGCGGCGTGGAGACCCAGTACTTC; CDR3 protein: CASSWGGVETQYF; V gene: TRBV6-6; clone size: few; D gene: NA; J gene: TRBJ2-5
CDR3 DNA: TGTGCCAGCAGTACTAGACAGGGTCAGTCACCCCTCCACTTT; CDR3 protein: CASSTRQGQSPLHF; V gene: TRBV6-6; clone size: few; D gene: TRBD1; J gene: TRBJ1-6